This T cell receptor (beta chain) was profiled in a study of cytotoxic CD8 clonotypes in ibrutinib-treated CLL. The study, taken as a whole, reports: Samples were collected at differing times from sustained-remission and progressing patients.

The table came from immunoSEQ multiplex PCR; TCRdb's copy has only in-frame clones and leaves some out. This table holds 150,000 to 200,000 clones, roughly 84% found once. V lost 4 bases and J 1 base, leaving 10 bases between the germline ends. CDR1 is SGHAT and CDR2 is FQNNGV in the germline V gene. This CDR3 contains 15 residues. Comments on this clone: Its antigen is as yet unknown.

This TCR came from a human donor with chronic lymphocytic leukemia. The sequences come from PBMCs, collected at disease progression, from a patient treated with ibrutinib. The chain joins TRBV11-2 to TRBJ1-4; no reliable D call. CDR3 bases: TGTGCCAGCAGCTCCGTTGGGGTAACTAATGAAAAACTGTTTTTT. Translated: CASSSVGVTNEKLFF.